This T cell receptor (beta chain) was profiled in a study of PD-1 blockade in classical Hodgkin lymphoma. Whole-study context: Patients were treated with nivolumab at 3 mg/kg, and this was given intravenously every 2 weeks.

The table came from immunoSEQ multiplex PCR; TCRdb's copy has only in-frame clones and leaves some out. The profile shows about 14,000 clones, 83% of them singletons. Every patient experienced relapse after autologous stem cell transplantation, and brentuximab vedotin exposure varied. Per the germline V gene, CDR1 is MNHEY and CDR2 is SMNVEV (reference sequence). The CDR3 length is 16 residues. Trimming at V came to 1 base and at J to 3 bases, leaving 4 bases not matched to a gene. This clone has a single count. Its antigen remains unknown. Findings and limits, study-wide: Causes of the repertoire differences remain undefined, possibly disease activity or prior therapy. Baseline diversity in complete responders resembled that of newly diagnosed patients.

The sequenced sample was peripheral blood mononuclear cells (PBMCs), obtained at baseline. This sequence was found in a human donor with classical Hodgkin lymphoma. V is TRBV27 and J is TRBJ2-2, with 8 nucleotides matching TRBD1. The CDR3 DNA reads as TGTGCCAGCAGTTTATATGGGACAGGCGACACCGGGGAGCTGTTTTTT. Residues: CASSLYGTGDTGELFF.